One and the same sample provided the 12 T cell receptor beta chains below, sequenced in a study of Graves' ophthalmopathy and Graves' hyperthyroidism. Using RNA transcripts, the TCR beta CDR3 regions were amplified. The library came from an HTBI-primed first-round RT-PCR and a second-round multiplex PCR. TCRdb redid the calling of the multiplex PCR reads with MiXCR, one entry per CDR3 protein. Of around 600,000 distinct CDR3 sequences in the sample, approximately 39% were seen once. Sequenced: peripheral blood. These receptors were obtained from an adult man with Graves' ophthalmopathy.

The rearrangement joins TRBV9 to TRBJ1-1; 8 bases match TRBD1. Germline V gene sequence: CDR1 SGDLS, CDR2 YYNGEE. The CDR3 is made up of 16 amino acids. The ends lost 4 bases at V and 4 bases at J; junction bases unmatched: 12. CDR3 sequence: CASSRQGAPVFTEAFF. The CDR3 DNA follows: TGTGCCAGCAGCCGGCAGGGGGCTCCTGTCTTCACTGAAGCTTTCTTT.

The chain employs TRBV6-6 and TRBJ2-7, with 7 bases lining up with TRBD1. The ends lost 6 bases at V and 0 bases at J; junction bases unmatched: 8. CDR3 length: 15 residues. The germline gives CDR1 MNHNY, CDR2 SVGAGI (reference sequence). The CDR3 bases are TGTGCCAGCAGACCAGACAGGGCCTTCTCCTACGAGCAGTACTTC. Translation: CASRPDRAFSYEQYF.

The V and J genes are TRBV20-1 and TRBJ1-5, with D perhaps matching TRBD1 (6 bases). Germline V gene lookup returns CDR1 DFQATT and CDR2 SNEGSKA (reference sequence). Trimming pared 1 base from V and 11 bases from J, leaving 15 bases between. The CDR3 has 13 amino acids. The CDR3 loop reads CSARGSGAWTQHF. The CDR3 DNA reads TGCAGTGCTAGAGGGTCAGGGGCTTGGACCCAGCATTTT.

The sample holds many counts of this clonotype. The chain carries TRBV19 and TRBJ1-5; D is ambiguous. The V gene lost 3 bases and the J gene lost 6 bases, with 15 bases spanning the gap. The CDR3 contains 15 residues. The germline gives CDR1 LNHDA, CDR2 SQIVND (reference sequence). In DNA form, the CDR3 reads TGTGCCAGTAGTATTAAAGGCTTCAGCGGTCAGCCCCAGCATTTT. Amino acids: CASSIKGFSGQPQHF. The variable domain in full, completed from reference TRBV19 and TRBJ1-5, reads DGGITQSPKYLFRKEGQNVTLSCEQNLNHDAMYWYRQDPGQGLRLIYYSQIVNDFQKGDIAEGYSVSREKKESFPLTVTSAQKNPTAFYLCASSIKGFSGQPQHFGDGTRLSIL.

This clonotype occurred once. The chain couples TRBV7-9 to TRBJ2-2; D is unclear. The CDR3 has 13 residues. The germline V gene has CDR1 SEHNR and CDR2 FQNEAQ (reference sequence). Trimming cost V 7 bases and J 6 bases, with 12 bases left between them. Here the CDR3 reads CASTHVGSGELFF. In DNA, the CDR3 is TGTGCCAGCACCCACGTGGGGTCCGGGGAGCTGTTTTTT.

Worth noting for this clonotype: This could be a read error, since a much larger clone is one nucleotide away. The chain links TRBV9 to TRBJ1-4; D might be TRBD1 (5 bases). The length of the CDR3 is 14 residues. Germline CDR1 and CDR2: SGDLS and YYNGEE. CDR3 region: CAGSGTSAGEKLFF. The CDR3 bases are TGTGCCGGCAGCGGGACGTCAGCCGGTGAAAAACTGTTTTTT.

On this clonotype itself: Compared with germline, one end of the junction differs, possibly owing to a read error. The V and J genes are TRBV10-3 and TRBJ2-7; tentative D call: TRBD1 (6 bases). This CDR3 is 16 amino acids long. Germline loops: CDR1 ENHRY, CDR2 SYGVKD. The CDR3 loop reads CASSDIGGPSSYEQYF. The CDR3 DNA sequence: TGTGCCAGCAGTGATATTGGGGGCCCGAGCTCCTACGAGCAGTACTTC.

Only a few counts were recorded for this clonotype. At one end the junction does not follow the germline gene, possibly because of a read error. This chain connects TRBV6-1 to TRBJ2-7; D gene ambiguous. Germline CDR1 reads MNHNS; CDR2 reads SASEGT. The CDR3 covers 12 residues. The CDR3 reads CAISEASYEQYF. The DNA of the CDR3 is TGTGCCATCAGTGAAGCGTCTTACGAGCAGTACTTC.

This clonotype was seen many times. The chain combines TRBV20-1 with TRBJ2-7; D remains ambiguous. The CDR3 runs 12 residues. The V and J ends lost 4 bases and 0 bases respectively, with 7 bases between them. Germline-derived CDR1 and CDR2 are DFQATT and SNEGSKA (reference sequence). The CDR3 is CSATAASYEQYF. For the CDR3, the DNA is TGCAGTGCTACCGCCGCCTCCTACGAGCAGTACTTC.

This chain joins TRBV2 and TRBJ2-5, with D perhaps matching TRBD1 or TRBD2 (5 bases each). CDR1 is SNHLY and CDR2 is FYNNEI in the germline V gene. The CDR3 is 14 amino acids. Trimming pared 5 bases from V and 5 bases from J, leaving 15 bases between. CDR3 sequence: CASSPGPTGETQYF. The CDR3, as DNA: TGTGCCAGCAGTCCGGGGCCAACGGGGGAGACCCAGTACTTC.

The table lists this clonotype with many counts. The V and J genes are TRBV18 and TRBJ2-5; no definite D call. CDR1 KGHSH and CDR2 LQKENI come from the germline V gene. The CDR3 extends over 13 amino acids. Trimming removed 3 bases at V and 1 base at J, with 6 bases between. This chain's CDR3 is CASSPSPQETQYF. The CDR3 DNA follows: TGTGCCAGCTCACCCTCGCCCCAAGAGACCCAGTACTTC.

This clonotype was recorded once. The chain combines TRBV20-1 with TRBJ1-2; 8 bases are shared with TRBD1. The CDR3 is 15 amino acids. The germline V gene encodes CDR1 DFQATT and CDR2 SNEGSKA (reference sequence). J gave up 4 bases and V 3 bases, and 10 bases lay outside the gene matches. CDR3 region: CSASGLSDRVYGYTF. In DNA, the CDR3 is TGCAGTGCTAGTGGCCTTTCGGACAGGGTCTATGGCTACACCTTC.